These 2 T cell receptor beta chains were all obtained from the same sample, sequenced in a study of CD8 T cells in ankylosing spondylitis. MiXCR, applied by TCRdb to the 5' RACE reads, yields one record per CDR3 protein. The table includes 150,000 to 200,000 distinct CDR3 sequences, roughly 18% detected once. The sequenced sample consisted of blood, either unsorted or a sorted T cell fraction (not recorded which). Receptor source: a male donor aged 10 to 35 with ankylosing spondylitis or in good health (not recorded which).

The V gene is TRBV12-3 or TRBV12-4, the J gene TRBJ1-5; D unresolved. This CDR3 comprises 13 residues. The V and J ends lost 7 bases and 3 bases respectively, with 10 bases between them. This chain's CDR3 is CASIGDLNQPQHF. In nucleotides, the CDR3 is TGTGCCAGCATCGGAGACCTCAATCAGCCCCAGCATTTT.

The J gene is TRBJ2-2, the V gene TRBV11-2; D is unresolved. The germline V gene encodes CDR1 SGHAT and CDR2 FQNNGV. This CDR3 is built from 16 residues. Trimming removed 2 bases from V and 1 base from J, with 11 bases in between. CDR3 in amino acids: CASSLSPAMNTGELFF. CDR3 coding DNA: TGTGCCAGCAGCTTAAGTCCAGCGATGAACACCGGGGAGCTGTTTTTT.